This passage covers 18 T cell receptor beta chains from one sample sequenced in a study of blood T cell repertoires in COVID-19. Profiled with immunoSEQ multiplex PCR; TCRdb holds only in-frame clones, not every one. The table includes 200,000 or so clones, approximately 82% detected once. The sequenced material came from peripheral blood. The receptor source for this set is a human donor with acute or convalescent COVID-19. The donor label of this sample is uncertain.

This chain joins TRBV18 and TRBJ2-1; 12 nucleotides agree with TRBD2. The junction had 2 bases not matched to a gene; V was cut back by 3 bases and J by 5 bases. Germline V lookup: CDR1 KGHSH, CDR2 LQKENI. The CDR3 totals 15 residues. The chain's CDR3 is CASSPLAGGHNEQFF. The CDR3 DNA is TGTGCCAGCTCACCTCTAGCGGGAGGGCACAATGAGCAGTTCTTC.

V usage is TRBV30 and J usage is TRBJ1-2, with a tentative D call TRBD1 (6 bases). The V gene lost 3 bases and the J gene lost 4 bases, with 15 bases spanning the gap. Germline assignment: CDR1 GTSNPN and CDR2 SVGIG (reference sequence). This CDR3 is built from 14 residues. The CDR3 here is CAWRVRGRGYGYTF. The DNA for the CDR3 is TGTGCCTGGAGGGTCAGGGGCAGGGGCTATGGCTACACCTTC.

The chain joins TRBV5-4 to TRBJ1-2; D remains unclear. Germline values: CDR1 SGHNT, CDR2 YYREEE (reference sequence). Trimming cost V 0 bases and J 0 bases, with 9 bases left between them. This CDR3 contains 15 residues. The CDR3 nucleotides read TGTGCCAGCAGCTTGGGACCGACTGCTAACTATGGCTACACCTTC. It is translated as CASSLGPTANYGYTF. The full variable domain, in which reference TRBV5-4 and TRBJ1-2 provide the parts outside the CDR3, is ETGVTQSPTHLIKTRGQQVTLRCSSQSGHNTVSWYQQALGQGPQFIFQYYREEENGRGNFPPRFSGLQFPNYSSELNVNALELDDSALYLCASSLGPTANYGYTFGSGTRLTVV.

J is TRBJ2-2 and V is TRBV2; 10 bases are shared with TRBD2. The germline V gene has CDR1 SNHLY and CDR2 FYNNEI. The CDR3 is 15 amino acids. Germline trimming cut 6 bases from V and 5 bases from J; bases unmatched to any gene: 6. CDR3 DNA sequence: TGTGCCAGCAGCCAAGCGGGAGGGCCTACCGGGGAGCTGTTTTTT. Translating gives CASSQAGGPTGELFF. Supplemented by reference TRBV2 and TRBJ2-2, the full variable domain reads EPEVTQTPSHQVTQMGQEVILRCVPISNHLYFYWYRQILGQKVEFLVSFYNNEISEKSEIFDDQFSVERPDGSNFTLKIRSTKLEDSAMYFCASSQAGGPTGELFFGEGSRLTVL.

The rearrangement joins TRBV6-4 to TRBJ1-5, with 7 bases aligning to TRBD1. The CDR3 loop spans 15 amino acids. Germline CDR1 is MRHNA and CDR2 is SNTAGT. V trimming: 3 bases; J trimming: 4 bases; junction bases outside the gene matches: 6. The CDR3 DNA reads as TGTGCCAGCAGTGAAAGGGGGACAGCTAATCAGCCCCAGCATTTT. Amino acid sequence: CASSERGTANQPQHF.

The chain couples TRBV19 to TRBJ2-7; 9 bases fit TRBD1. Germline loops: CDR1 LNHDA, CDR2 SQIVND (reference sequence). The CDR3 consists of 16 residues. Losses at the gene ends were 0 bases for V and 2 bases for J; bases not matched to a gene: 5. CDR3 DNA: TGTGCCAGTAGTATAGACGGGACAGGGTGGACCTACGAGCAGTACTTC. It yields the protein CASSIDGTGWTYEQYF. The full variable domain, with the rest looked up from reference TRBV19 and TRBJ2-7, is DGGITQSPKYLFRKEGQNVTLSCEQNLNHDAMYWYRQDPGQGLRLIYYSQIVNDFQKGDIAEGYSVSREKKESFPLTVTSAQKNPTAFYLCASSIDGTGWTYEQYFGPGTRLTVT.

This clone came up a few times. The chain combines TRBV2 with TRBJ1-1; 10 nucleotides align to TRBD1. The CDR3 has 18 amino acids. J was trimmed by 4 bases and V by 3 bases; bases with no gene match: 14. Germline lookup yields CDR1 SNHLY and CDR2 FYNNEI. The CDR3 protein is CASSDRGQGNRLGTEAFF. The CDR3 nucleotides are TGTGCCAGCAGTGACCGGGGACAGGGGAATCGGTTGGGCACTGAAGCTTTCTTT.

V is TRBV5-1 and J is TRBJ2-3, with 12 bases matching TRBD2. This CDR3 is 14 amino acids long. CDR1 SGHRS and CDR2 YFSETQ come from the germline V gene. The V segment lost 4 bases and the J segment 6 bases; nucleotides outside the gene matches: 3. This CDR3 is CASSPGTSGDTQYF. CDR3 nucleotides: TGCGCCAGCAGCCCCGGGACTAGCGGGGATACGCAGTATTTT.

The chain is built from TRBV30 and TRBJ2-3, with a tentative D call TRBD2 (7 bases). The CDR3 is 13 residues long. Germline V gene sequence: CDR1 GTSNPN, CDR2 SVGIG (reference sequence). The V end lost 2 bases, the J end lost 6 bases, and 12 bases lay between the germline ends. The CDR3 here is CAWSTRGGDTQYF. CDR3 in DNA: TGTGCCTGGAGTACCAGGGGAGGGGATACGCAGTATTTT.

V and J are TRBV3-1 (or the pseudogene TRBV3-2) and TRBJ1-3; tentative D call: TRBD1 (6 bases). CDR3 length: 17 amino acids. Germline V gene lookup returns CDR1 LGHDT and CDR2 YNNKEL (reference sequence). Trimming removed 1 base at V and 3 bases at J, with 16 bases between. The CDR3 coding sequence is TGTGCCAGCAGCCAAGGACAGGCCTCCCTCTTTGGAAACACCATATATTTT. Translation gives CASSQGQASLFGNTIYF.

This clone was seen more than once but under ten times. The chain employs TRBV4-1 and TRBJ2-7; the D gene is possibly TRBD1 (6 bases). This CDR3 comprises 15 residues. Trimming pared 1 base from V and 1 base from J, leaving 11 bases between. Germline V gene sequence: CDR1 MGHRA, CDR2 YSYEKL. The DNA for the CDR3 is TGCGCCAGCAGCCAAGGGCCAGGGGCGTCCTACGAGCAGTACTTC. Amino acids: CASSQGPGASYEQYF.

This chain uses TRBV6-6 with TRBJ1-5, with D tentatively TRBD1 (6 bases). V was clipped by 0 bases and J by 7 bases, with 13 bases between them. The CDR3 totals 15 residues. Germline-derived CDR1 and CDR2 are MNHNY and SVGAGI (reference sequence). CDR3 in amino acids: CASSYSLGTSQPQHF. In DNA, the CDR3 is TGTGCCAGCAGTTACTCGCTCGGGACATCCCAGCCCCAGCATTTT.

CDR3 sequence (DNA): TGTGCCACCAGTGATGGCATTTCTGAAGCTTTCTTT. This encodes CATSDGISEAFF. The chain uses TRBV24-1 and TRBJ1-1; D is unclear. The V gene's germline CDR1 is KGHDR and CDR2 SFDVKD. Trimming left V 3 bases short and J 6 bases short, with 7 bases between. The CDR3 has 12 residues.

The chain combines TRBV24-1 with TRBJ1-5; tentative D call: TRBD1 (6 bases). This CDR3 comprises 13 residues. Germline CDR1 is KGHDR and CDR2 is SFDVKD. The CDR3 sequence: CPEGGGLNQPQHF. DNA of the CDR3: TGTCCGGAAGGGGGGGGGCTCAATCAGCCCCAGCATTTT.

The chain is built from TRBV18 and TRBJ2-1, with 7 bases that match TRBD1. CDR1 is KGHSH and CDR2 is LQKENI in the germline V gene. V dropped 1 base and J dropped 2; count of bases not matched to a gene: 2. The CDR3 is 15 amino acids. For the CDR3, the DNA is TGTGCCAGCTCACCACGGCAGGGGGCCTACAATGAGCAGTTCTTC. It yields the protein CASSPRQGAYNEQFF.

The J gene is TRBJ2-1, the V gene TRBV30; the match to TRBD1 covers 9 bases. Germline lookup yields CDR1 GTSNPN and CDR2 SVGIG (reference sequence). This CDR3 is 15 amino acids long. V dropped 5 bases and J dropped 2; count of bases not matched to a gene: 7. CDR3 region: CAWAPGQGTYNEQFF. Here the CDR3 DNA reads TGTGCCTGGGCTCCTGGACAGGGGACCTACAATGAGCAGTTCTTC.

The chain is built from TRBV10-3 and TRBJ1-6; tentative D call: TRBD1 (6 bases). V was trimmed by 0 bases and J by 4 bases, leaving 10 bases between them. The CDR3 has 16 residues. CDR1 is ENHRY, CDR2 SYGVKD, per germline. CDR3 region: CAISESNRAYNSPLHF. The CDR3 DNA reads as TGTGCCATCAGTGAGTCGAACAGGGCTTATAATTCACCCCTCCACTTT.

The chain couples TRBV19 to TRBJ2-7, with 12 bases aligning to TRBD2. The CDR3 totals 18 residues. Germline CDR1 is LNHDA and CDR2 is SQIVND (reference sequence). V dropped 6 bases and J dropped 0; count of bases not matched to a gene: 12. The CDR3 nucleotides read TGTGCCAGTAGCCGGGGACGGTCGACTAGCGGGAGCTCCTACGAGCAGTACTTC. Protein: CASSRGRSTSGSSYEQYF.